These 6 T cell receptor beta chains originate from one sample sequenced in a study of T cell repertoires in cytomegalovirus infection. TCRdb re-called the reads through MiXCR, storing one row per CDR3 protein. In the table there are under 200,000 distinct CDR3 sequences, about a sixth of which are singletons. The source material was CD8+ T cells from PBMCs. Receptors were obtained from a human donor in good health (CMV status not recorded). Some clones in this sample may be carry-over from other donors' samples.

This clonotype was seen a few times. The V call is TRBV7-2, the J call TRBJ2-7; a possible D gene is TRBD1 (6 bases). Trimming pared 5 bases from V and 2 bases from J, leaving 22 bases between. Germline V gene data show CDR1 as SGHTA and CDR2 as FQGNSA. This CDR3 has 17 residues. CDR3 amino acids: CASSHPGHKLTAYEQYF. DNA for the CDR3: TGTGCCAGCAGCCACCCGGGACATAAGCTTACGGCCTACGAGCAGTACTTC.

Only a few counts were recorded for this clonotype. This rearrangement joins TRBV7-9 to TRBJ1-5; maybe TRBD1 (5 bases). Germline V CDR1 and CDR2: SEHNR, FQNEAQ (reference sequence). The CDR3 totals 16 residues. Trimming removed 5 bases from V and 2 bases from J, with 16 bases in between. CDR3 region: CASSTGRTTGNQPQHF. CDR3 in DNA: TGTGCCAGCAGCACGGGACGGACCACGGGCAATCAGCCCCAGCATTTT.

The rearrangement uses TRBV7-9 and TRBJ1-2; D gene ambiguous. Trimming shortened V by 5 bases and J by 3 bases, and 16 bases separated the two germline ends. The germline gives CDR1 SEHNR, CDR2 FQNEAQ (reference sequence). The CDR3 spans 15 residues. DNA of the CDR3: TGTGCCAGCAGCCCGGCACTCGGGGAAGACTATGGCTACACCTTC. Protein sequence: CASSPALGEDYGYTF.

The sample holds a few counts of this clonotype. V is TRBV28 and J is TRBJ1-2, with TRBD1 matching over 10 bases. Germline V CDR1 and CDR2: MDHEN, SYDVKM. The CDR3 consists of 18 residues. With V trimmed by 6 bases and J by 4 bases, 17 bases remained unmatched. DNA of the CDR3: TGTGCCAGCAGCCCGCTACCGGTCCGGGACAGGGGAGCCTATGGCTACACCTTC. It encodes CASSPLPVRDRGAYGYTF.

The genes are TRBV7-2 and TRBJ2-3, with D maybe TRBD2 (6 bases). V shed 7 bases and J shed 0 bases, with 14 bases lying between them. Looked up from germline, CDR1 is SGHTA and CDR2 is FQGNSA. This CDR3 contains 15 residues. The CDR3 is CASTFLGGSTDTQYF. In DNA form, the CDR3 reads TGTGCCAGCACCTTTCTCGGGGGAAGCACAGATACGCAGTATTTT.

In this sample, this clonotype turned up a few times. The chain combines TRBV7-2 with TRBJ2-5; D is unclear. The germline CDR1 and CDR2 sequences are SGHTA and FQGNSA. The V gene lost 5 bases and the J gene lost 4 bases, with 8 bases spanning the gap. The CDR3 runs to 12 residues. The CDR3 protein is CASSPGPETQYF. The CDR3 DNA sequence: TGTGCCAGCAGCCCCGGACCAGAGACCCAGTACTTC.